These 5 T cell receptor beta chains came from one sample sequenced in a study of beta chain features in type 1 diabetes. General study findings and limits: In every one of the four CD4+ subsets, TCRB CDR3s were moderately but significantly shorter in Type 1 diabetes patients.

These receptors have no known antigen. The authors reverse transcribed all of the isolated RNA, so sequencing captured expressed TCRB transcripts. Assay: immunoSEQ multiplex PCR; the TCRdb copy retains only in-frame clones and omits some. Of almost 350,000 clones listed, roughly 8.8% are singletons. The sequenced sample was central memory CD4+ T cells from blood. These receptors came from a man in his thirties or forties with type 1 diabetes.

The V and J genes are TRBV29-1 and TRBJ2-7, with TRBD2 as a possible D gene (7 bases). The V gene lost 2 bases and the J gene lost 6 bases, with 20 bases spanning the gap. This CDR3 spans 15 amino acids. Germline assignment: CDR1 SQVTM and CDR2 ANQGSEA. CDR3 sequence (DNA): TGCAGCGTTGAACCGGGGGCCGGGGGGAGAACCGAGCAGTACTTC. It yields the protein CSVEPGAGGRTEQYF.

The chain employs TRBV7-2 and TRBJ2-1; TRBD2 might be the D (5 bases). Germline V gene data show CDR1 as SGHTA and CDR2 as FQGNSA. Trimming removed 1 base from V and 4 bases from J, with 14 bases in between. The CDR3 length is 16 residues. The CDR3 DNA sequence: TGTGCCAGCAGCTTAGGAGTGGGAGTCGGGTACAATGAGCAGTTCTTC. Translated: CASSLGVGVGYNEQFF.

This clone appeared a few times. The rearrangement joins TRBV5-6 to TRBJ1-2; the match to TRBD1 covers 9 bases. The germline V gene encodes CDR1 SGHDT and CDR2 YYEEEE. V trimming: 0 bases; J trimming: 5 bases; junction bases outside the gene matches: 5. The CDR3 has 15 residues. This chain's CDR3 is CASSLVTGGAYGYTF. Here the CDR3 DNA reads TGTGCCAGCAGCTTGGTCACAGGGGGCGCTTATGGCTACACCTTC.

This clone has just a few counts. The chain couples TRBV5-1 to TRBJ1-1, with D maybe TRBD1 (5 bases). Deletions cut 0 bases from V and 4 bases from J, with 7 bases between. Germline CDR1 SGHRS, CDR2 YFSETQ. The length of the CDR3 is 13 residues. This CDR3 is CASSLGGVTEAFF. In DNA, the CDR3 is TGCGCCAGCAGCTTGGGGGGCGTCACTGAAGCTTTCTTT.

J is TRBJ2-2 and V is TRBV5-1; 8 nucleotides agree with TRBD2. The V gene end was trimmed by 3 bases and the J gene end by 13 bases; junction bases not matched to a gene: 11. The CDR3 has 14 amino acids. Looked up from germline, CDR1 is SGHRS and CDR2 is YFSETQ. This chain's CDR3 is CASSSVDREGRLFF. The CDR3 DNA is TGCGCCAGCAGCTCCGTTGACCGGGAGGGGAGGCTGTTTTTT.